This T cell receptor beta chain is drawn from a study of T cells in Graves' hyperthyroidism and ophthalmopathy. Study in general: It was at initial diagnosis, before any treatment, that peripheral blood was collected.

RNA transcripts were the template for amplifying TCR beta CDR3 regions. In the first-round RT-PCR of the TCR CDR3, the HTBI primer set was used. In TCRdb, the multiplex PCR reads were re-called with MiXCR into one record per CDR3 protein. The sample has some 420,000 distinct CDR3 sequences; roughly an eighth are singletons. The sample holds many counts of this clonotype. What it binds is not known. Trimming took 5 bases from V and 5 from J; bases not matched to a gene: 8. Germline assignment: CDR1 MDHEN and CDR2 SYDVKM. The CDR3 consists of 14 residues. The study's findings and limits: From stable hyperthyroidism, ophthalmopathy was separated by a 13 V-J model.

The chain joins TRBV28 to TRBJ1-1; 7 bases map to TRBD1. The TCR was taken from a woman aged 18 to 35 with Graves' hyperthyroidism. The sequencing sample was made of blood. The CDR3, as DNA: TGTGCCAGCAGTAAAACTACAGGGGCAACTGAAGCTTTCTTT. It translates to CASSKTTGATEAFF.